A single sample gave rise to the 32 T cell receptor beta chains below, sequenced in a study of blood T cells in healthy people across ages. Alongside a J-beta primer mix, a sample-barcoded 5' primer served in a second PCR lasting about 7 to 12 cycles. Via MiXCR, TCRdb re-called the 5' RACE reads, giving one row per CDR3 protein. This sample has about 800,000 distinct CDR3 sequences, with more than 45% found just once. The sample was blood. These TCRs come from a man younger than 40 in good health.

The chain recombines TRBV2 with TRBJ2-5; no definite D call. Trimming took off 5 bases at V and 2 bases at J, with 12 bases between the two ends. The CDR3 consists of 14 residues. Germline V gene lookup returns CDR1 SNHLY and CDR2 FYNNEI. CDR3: CASSLTRRQETQYF. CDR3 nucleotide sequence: TGTGCCAGCAGTTTGACCAGGCGTCAAGAGACCCAGTACTTC.

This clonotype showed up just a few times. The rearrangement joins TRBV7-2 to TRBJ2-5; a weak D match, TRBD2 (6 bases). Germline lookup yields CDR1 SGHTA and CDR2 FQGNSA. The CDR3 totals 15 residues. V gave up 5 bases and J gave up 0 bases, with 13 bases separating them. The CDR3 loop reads CASSRRTIDQETQYF. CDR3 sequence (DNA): TGTGCCAGCAGCCGAAGGACTATAGACCAAGAGACCCAGTACTTC.

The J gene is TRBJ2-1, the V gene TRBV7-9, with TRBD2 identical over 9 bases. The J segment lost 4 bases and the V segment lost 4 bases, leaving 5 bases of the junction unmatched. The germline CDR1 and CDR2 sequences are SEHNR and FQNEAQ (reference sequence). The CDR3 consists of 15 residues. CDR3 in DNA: TGTGCCAGCAGCTCAATAGCGGGAGTTTACAATGAGCAGTTCTTC. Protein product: CASSSIAGVYNEQFF.

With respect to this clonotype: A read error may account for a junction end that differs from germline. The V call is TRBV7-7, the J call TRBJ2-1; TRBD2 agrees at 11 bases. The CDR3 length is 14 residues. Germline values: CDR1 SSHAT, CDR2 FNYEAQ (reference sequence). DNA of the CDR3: TGTGCTAGCAGCCCTGTGGGACTAGCGGATGAGCAGTTCTTC. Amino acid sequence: CASSPVGLADEQFF.

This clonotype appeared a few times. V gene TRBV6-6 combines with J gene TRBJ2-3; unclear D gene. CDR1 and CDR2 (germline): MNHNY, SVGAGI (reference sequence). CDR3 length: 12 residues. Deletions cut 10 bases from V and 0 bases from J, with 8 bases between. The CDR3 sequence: CAIEISTDTQYF. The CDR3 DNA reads TGTGCCATCGAGATTAGCACAGATACGCAGTATTTT.

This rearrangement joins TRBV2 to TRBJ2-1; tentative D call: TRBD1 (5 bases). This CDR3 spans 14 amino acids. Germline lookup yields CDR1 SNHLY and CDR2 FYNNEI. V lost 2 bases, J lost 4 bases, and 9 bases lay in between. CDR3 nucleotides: TGTGCCAGCAGTGAACCCAGGGAATACAATGAGCAGTTCTTC. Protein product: CASSEPREYNEQFF.

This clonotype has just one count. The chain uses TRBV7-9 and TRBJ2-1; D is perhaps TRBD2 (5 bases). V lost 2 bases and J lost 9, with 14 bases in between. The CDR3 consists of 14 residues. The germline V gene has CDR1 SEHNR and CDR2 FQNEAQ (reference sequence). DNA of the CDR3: TGTGCCAGCAGCTTAAGGACTCTGGACGGTGAGCAGTTCTTC. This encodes CASSLRTLDGEQFF. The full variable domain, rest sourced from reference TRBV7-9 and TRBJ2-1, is DTGVSQNPRHKITKRGQNVTFRCDPISEHNRLYWYRQTLGQGPEFLTYFQNEAQLEKSRLLSDRFSAERPKGSFSTLEIQRTEQGDSAMYLCASSLRTLDGEQFFGPGTRLTVL.

Here the CDR3 reads CSAGGGWSEAYEQYF. The CDR3 DNA reads as TGCAGTGCTGGCGGGGGGTGGTCGGAGGCCTACGAGCAGTACTTC. The chain couples TRBV20-1 to TRBJ2-7; 8 bases agree with TRBD2. Germline CDR1 and CDR2: DFQATT and SNEGSKA (reference sequence). V trimming: 5 bases; J trimming: 2 bases; junction bases outside the gene matches: 11. The CDR3 is 15 residues long.

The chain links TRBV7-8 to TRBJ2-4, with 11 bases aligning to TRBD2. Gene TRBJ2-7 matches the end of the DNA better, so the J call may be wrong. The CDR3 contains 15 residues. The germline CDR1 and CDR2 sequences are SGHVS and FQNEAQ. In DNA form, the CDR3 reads TGTGCCAGCAGCTTCCTTAGCGGGAGGGCCCCCGAGCAGTACTTC. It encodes CASSFLSGRAPEQYF.

Here the CDR3 reads CASSQDRASGGSSYEQYF. The CDR3 DNA sequence: TGTGCCAGCAGCCAAGATCGGGCTAGCGGGGGTAGCTCCTACGAGCAGTACTTC. The gene calls are TRBV4-2 and TRBJ2-7; 10 bases are shared with TRBD2. V lost 0 bases to trimming and J lost 0 bases; unmatched junction nucleotides: 8. CDR1 and CDR2 from the germline V gene are LGHNA and YNFKEQ. The CDR3 loop spans 18 amino acids.

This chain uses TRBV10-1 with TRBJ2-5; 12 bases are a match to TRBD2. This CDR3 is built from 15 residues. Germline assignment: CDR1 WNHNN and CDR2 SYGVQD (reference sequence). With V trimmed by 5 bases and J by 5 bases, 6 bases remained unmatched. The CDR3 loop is CASSQTSGGVETQYF. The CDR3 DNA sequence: TGCGCCAGCAGTCAGACTAGCGGGGGAGTGGAGACCCAGTACTTC.

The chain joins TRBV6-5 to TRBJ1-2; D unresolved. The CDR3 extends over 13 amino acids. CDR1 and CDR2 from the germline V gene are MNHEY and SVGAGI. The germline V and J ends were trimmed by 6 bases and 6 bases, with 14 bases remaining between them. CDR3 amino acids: CASRATRWDGYTF. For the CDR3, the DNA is TGTGCCAGCAGGGCGACAAGGTGGGATGGCTACACCTTC.

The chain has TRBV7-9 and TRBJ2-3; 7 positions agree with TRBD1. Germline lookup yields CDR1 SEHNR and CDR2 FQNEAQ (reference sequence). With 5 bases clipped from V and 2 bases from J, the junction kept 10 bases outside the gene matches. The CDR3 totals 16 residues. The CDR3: CASSKGQDFSTDTQYF. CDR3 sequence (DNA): TGTGCCAGCAGCAAAGGACAGGACTTCTCCACAGATACGCAGTATTTT.

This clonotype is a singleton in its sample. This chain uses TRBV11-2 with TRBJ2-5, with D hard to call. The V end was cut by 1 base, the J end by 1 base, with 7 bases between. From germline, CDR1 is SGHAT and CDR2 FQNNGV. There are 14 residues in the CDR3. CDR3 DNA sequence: TGTGCCAGCAGCTTAGTTTCGTCCCAAGAGACCCAGTACTTC. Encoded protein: CASSLVSSQETQYF.

CDR3 region: CASSKGLAPYEQYF. The CDR3 DNA follows: TGTGCCAGCAGTAAGGGGCTAGCGCCCTACGAGCAGTACTTC. The V gene is TRBV6-5, the J gene TRBJ2-7, with a tentative D call TRBD2 (6 bases). Per germline, CDR1 MNHEY and CDR2 SVGAGI. This CDR3 has 14 residues. The germline V and J ends were trimmed by 5 bases and 2 bases, with 13 bases remaining between them.

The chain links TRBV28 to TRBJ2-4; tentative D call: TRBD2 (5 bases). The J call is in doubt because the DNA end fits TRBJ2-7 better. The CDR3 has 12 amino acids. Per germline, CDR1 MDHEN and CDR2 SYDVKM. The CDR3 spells CASSPFGDEQYF. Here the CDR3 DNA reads TGTGCCAGCAGTCCCTTCGGGGACGAGCAGTACTTC.

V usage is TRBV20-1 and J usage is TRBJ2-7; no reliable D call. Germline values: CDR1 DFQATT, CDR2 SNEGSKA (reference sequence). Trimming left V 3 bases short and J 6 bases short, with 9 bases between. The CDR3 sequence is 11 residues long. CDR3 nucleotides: TGCAGTGCTAGCCCCGCGAGCGAGCAGTACTTC. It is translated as CSASPASEQYF.

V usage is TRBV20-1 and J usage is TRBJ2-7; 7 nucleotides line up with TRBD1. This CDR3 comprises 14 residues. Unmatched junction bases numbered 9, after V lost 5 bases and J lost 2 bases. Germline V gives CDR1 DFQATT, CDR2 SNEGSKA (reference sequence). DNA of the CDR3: TGCAGTGCTGGACCCCCACAGGGGCCCTACGAGCAGTACTTC. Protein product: CSAGPPQGPYEQYF.

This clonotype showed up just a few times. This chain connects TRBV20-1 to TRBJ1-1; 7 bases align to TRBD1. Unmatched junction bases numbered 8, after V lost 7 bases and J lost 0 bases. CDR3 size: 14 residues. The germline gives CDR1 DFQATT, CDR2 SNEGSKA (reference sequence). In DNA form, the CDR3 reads TGCAGTGGCTCCCGGGGACAGATGAACACTGAAGCTTTCTTT. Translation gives CSGSRGQMNTEAFF.

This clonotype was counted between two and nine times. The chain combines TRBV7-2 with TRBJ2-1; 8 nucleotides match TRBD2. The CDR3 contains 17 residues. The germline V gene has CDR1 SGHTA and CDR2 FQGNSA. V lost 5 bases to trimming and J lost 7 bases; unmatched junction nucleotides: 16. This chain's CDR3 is CASSRRAGAGERNEQFF. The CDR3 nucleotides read TGTGCCAGCAGCCGAAGGGCGGGAGCGGGGGAGAGGAATGAGCAGTTCTTC. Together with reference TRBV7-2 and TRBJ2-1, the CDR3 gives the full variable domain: GAGVSQSPSNKVTEKGKDVELRCDPISGHTALYWYRQSLGQGLEFLIYFQGNSAPDKSGLPSDRFSAERTGGSVSTLTIQRTQQEDSAVYLCASSRRAGAGERNEQFFGPGTRLTVL.

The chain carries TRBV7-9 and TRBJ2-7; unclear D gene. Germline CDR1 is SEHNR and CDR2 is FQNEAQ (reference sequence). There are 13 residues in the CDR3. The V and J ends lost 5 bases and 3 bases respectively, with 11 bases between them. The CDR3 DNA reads TGTGCCAGCAGCCAAGTTCCGCACTACGAGCAGTACTTC. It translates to CASSQVPHYEQYF.

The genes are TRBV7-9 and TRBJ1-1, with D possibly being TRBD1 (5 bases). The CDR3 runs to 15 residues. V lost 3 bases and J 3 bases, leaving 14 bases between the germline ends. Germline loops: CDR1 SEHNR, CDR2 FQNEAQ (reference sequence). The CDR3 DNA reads TGTGCCAGCAGCTTGGGGACCCCGCAGTACACTGAAGCTTTCTTT. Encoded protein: CASSLGTPQYTEAFF.

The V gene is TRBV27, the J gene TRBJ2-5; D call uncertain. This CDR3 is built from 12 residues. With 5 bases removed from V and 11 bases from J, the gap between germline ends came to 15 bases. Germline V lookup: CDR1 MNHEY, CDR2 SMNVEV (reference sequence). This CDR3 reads CASSTDRLEQYF. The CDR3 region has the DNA TGTGCCAGCAGTACAGACCGTCTGGAGCAGTACTTC.

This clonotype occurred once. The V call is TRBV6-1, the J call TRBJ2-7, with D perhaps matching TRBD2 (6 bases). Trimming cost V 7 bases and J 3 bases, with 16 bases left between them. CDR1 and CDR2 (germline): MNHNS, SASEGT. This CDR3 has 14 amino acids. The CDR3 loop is CASIRVGSDYEQYF. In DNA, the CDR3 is TGTGCCAGCATACGGGTCGGGAGCGACTACGAGCAGTACTTC.

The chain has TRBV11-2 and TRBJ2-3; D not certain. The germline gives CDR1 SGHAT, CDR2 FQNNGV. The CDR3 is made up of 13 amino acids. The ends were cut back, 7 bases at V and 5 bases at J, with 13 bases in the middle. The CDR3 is CASNGFSRDTQYF. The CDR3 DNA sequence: TGTGCCAGCAACGGGTTTAGCCGAGATACGCAGTATTTT.

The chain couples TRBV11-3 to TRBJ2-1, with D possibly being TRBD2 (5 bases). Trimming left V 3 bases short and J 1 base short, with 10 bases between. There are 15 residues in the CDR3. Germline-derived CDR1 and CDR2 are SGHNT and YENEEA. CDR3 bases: TGTGCCAGCAGCTTGGCATTAGCGTCCTACAATGAGCAGTTCTTC. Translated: CASSLALASYNEQFF.

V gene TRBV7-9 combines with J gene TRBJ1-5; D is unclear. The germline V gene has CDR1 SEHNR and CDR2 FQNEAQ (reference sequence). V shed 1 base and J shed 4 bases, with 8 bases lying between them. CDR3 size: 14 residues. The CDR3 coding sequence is TGTGCCAGCAGCTTAGAATCGGTGAATCAGCCCCAGCATTTT. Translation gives CASSLESVNQPQHF.

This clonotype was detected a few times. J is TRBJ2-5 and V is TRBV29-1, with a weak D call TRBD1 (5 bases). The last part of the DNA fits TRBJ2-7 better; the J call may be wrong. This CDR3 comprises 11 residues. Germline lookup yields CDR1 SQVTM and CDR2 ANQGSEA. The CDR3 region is CSVAQGSEQYF. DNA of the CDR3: TGCAGCGTGGCCCAGGGTTCCGAGCAGTACTTC.

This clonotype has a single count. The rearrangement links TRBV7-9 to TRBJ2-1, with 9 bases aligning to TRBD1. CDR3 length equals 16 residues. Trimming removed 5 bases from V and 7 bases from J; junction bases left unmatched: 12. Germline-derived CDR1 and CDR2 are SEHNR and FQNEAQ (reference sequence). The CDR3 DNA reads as TGTGCCAGCAGCCCGGGGACAGGGTCGGCGGGGAATGAGCAGTTCTTC. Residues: CASSPGTGSAGNEQFF. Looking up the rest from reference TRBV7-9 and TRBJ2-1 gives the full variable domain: DTGVSQNPRHKITKRGQNVTFRCDPISEHNRLYWYRQTLGQGPEFLTYFQNEAQLEKSRLLSDRFSAERPKGSFSTLEIQRTEQGDSAMYLCASSPGTGSAGNEQFFGPGTRLTVL.

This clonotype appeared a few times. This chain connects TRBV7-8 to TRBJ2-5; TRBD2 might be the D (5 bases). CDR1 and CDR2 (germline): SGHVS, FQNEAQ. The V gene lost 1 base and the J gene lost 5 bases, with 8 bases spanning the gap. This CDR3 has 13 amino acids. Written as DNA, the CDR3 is TGTGCCAGCAGCTTAGGGATAGCGGAGACCCAGTACTTC. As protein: CASSLGIAETQYF.

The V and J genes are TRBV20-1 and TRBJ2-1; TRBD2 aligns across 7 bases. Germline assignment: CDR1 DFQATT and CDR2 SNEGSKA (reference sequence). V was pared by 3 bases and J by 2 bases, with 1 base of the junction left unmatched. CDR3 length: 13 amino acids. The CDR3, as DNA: TGCAGTGCTAGGCGGGAGCCCTACAATGAGCAGTTCTTC. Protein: CSARREPYNEQFF.

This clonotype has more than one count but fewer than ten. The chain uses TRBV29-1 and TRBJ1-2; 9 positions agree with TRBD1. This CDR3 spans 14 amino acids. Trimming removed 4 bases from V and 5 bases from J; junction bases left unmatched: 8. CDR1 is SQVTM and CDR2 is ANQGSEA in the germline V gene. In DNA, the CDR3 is TGCAGCGTTGGGTCAACCGGGACAGGGTATGGCTACACCTTC. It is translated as CSVGSTGTGYGYTF.